What follows are 24 T cell receptor beta chains derived from one specimen sequenced in a study of blood T cell repertoires in COVID-19. Produced via immunoSEQ multiplex PCR; TCRdb's table is partial and in-frame only. The sample has about 75,000 clones, 87% seen once. Sequenced sample: peripheral blood. The source of these receptors is a woman aged 45-60 years with acute or convalescent COVID-19.

The chain has TRBV28 and TRBJ1-2, with D possibly being TRBD1 (6 bases). Trimming left V 6 bases short and J 4 bases short, with 15 bases between. The germline gives CDR1 MDHEN, CDR2 SYDVKM. The CDR3 has 14 residues. This CDR3 is CASRTDSLLYGYTF. The CDR3 DNA sequence: TGTGCCAGCAGGACGGACAGTTTACTCTATGGCTACACCTTC.

The rearrangement links TRBV27 to TRBJ2-7, with 9 bases identical to TRBD1. Germline V gene sequence: CDR1 MNHEY, CDR2 SMNVEV (reference sequence). The CDR3 has 15 amino acids. V was pared by 7 bases and J by 3 bases, with 10 bases of the junction left unmatched. The CDR3 coding sequence is TGTGCCAGCAAACCCCCACAGGGGGCTATCTACGAGCAGTACTTC. Its protein is CASKPPQGAIYEQYF.

This clone appeared a few times. The chain couples TRBV5-6 to TRBJ1-1; TRBD1 agrees at 11 bases. Germline lookup yields CDR1 SGHDT and CDR2 YYEEEE. Losses at the gene ends were 4 bases for V and 3 bases for J; bases not matched to a gene: 5. CDR3 length: 15 residues. CDR3 loop: CASSEDRGLDTEAFF. The CDR3 nucleotides are TGTGCCAGCAGCGAGGACAGGGGGCTCGACACTGAAGCTTTCTTT.

CDR3 protein: CARSFVGTSVYNEQFF. CDR3 nucleotide sequence: TGTGCCAGAAGCTTCGTGGGGACTAGCGTCTACAATGAGCAGTTCTTC. This chain links TRBV5-3 with TRBJ2-1; the match to TRBD2 covers 10 bases. TRBV5-3 falls under the ORF class, with uncertain function. This CDR3 is 16 amino acids long. The V and J ends lost 2 bases and 3 bases, in that order; junction bases with no gene match: 5.

CDR3 in DNA: TGTGCCAGCAGCTCTGGGGGGGCCCCCGAGCAGTACTTC. Protein product: CASSSGGAPEQYF. The chain recombines TRBV13 with TRBJ2-7; tentative D call: TRBD2 (7 bases). V was clipped by 4 bases and J by 6 bases, with 13 bases between them. This CDR3 comprises 13 residues. Germline V gives CDR1 PRHDT, CDR2 FYEKMQ (reference sequence). Complete variable domain (other parts from reference TRBV13 and TRBJ2-7): AAGVIQSPRHLIKEKRETATLKCYPIPRHDTVYWYQQGPGQDPQFLISFYEKMQSDKGSIPDRFSAQQFSDYHSELNMSSLELGDSALYFCASSSGGAPEQYFGPGTRLTVT.

The V gene is TRBV9, the J gene TRBJ2-1, with 9 positions matching TRBD2. After removal of 0 bases from V and 7 bases from J, the junction contained 8 bases not matched to a gene. The CDR3 runs to 16 residues. Germline CDR1 is SGDLS and CDR2 is YYNGEE. CDR3 amino acids: CASSVVGAGGVNEQFF. The CDR3, as DNA: TGTGCCAGCAGCGTAGTAGGAGCGGGGGGAGTTAATGAGCAGTTCTTC.

The chain recombines TRBV12-3 or TRBV12-4 with TRBJ2-7, with D possibly matching TRBD1 (6 bases). This CDR3 has 13 amino acids. V was cut by 8 bases and J by 2 bases, with 13 bases left in between. CDR3 nucleotide sequence: TGTGCCAGCCAGGGACACTCAACCTACGAGCAGTACTTC. Translated: CASQGHSTYEQYF.

V and J are TRBV7-9 and TRBJ2-1; 8 bases match TRBD2. J was trimmed by 4 bases and V by 1 base; bases with no gene match: 3. CDR3 length equals 15 residues. CDR1 is SEHNR and CDR2 is FQNEAQ in the germline V gene (reference sequence). This CDR3 reads CASSLVSGGYNEQFF. The CDR3 coding sequence is TGTGCCAGCAGCTTAGTCAGCGGGGGATACAATGAGCAGTTCTTC. Full variable domain (missing parts from reference TRBV7-9 and TRBJ2-1): DTGVSQNPRHKITKRGQNVTFRCDPISEHNRLYWYRQTLGQGPEFLTYFQNEAQLEKSRLLSDRFSAERPKGSFSTLEIQRTEQGDSAMYLCASSLVSGGYNEQFFGPGTRLTVL.

The V gene is TRBV7-2, the J gene TRBJ1-3, with D unclear. The CDR3 has 14 amino acids. V dropped 1 base and J dropped 1 base, with 5 bases sitting between them. Per the germline V gene, CDR1 is SGHTA and CDR2 is FQGNSA. CDR3 bases: TGTGCCAGCAGCTTAGGAGGTTCTGGAAACACCATATATTTT. Translating it yields CASSLGGSGNTIYF.

V usage is TRBV30 and J usage is TRBJ2-7, with D tentatively TRBD1 (6 bases). The CDR3 is 13 amino acids. In germline, CDR1 is GTSNPN, CDR2 SVGIG (reference sequence). V gave up 2 bases and J gave up 4 bases, with 12 bases separating them. CDR3 in amino acids: CAWSTGHLYEQYF. The CDR3 bases are TGTGCCTGGAGTACGGGACACCTATACGAGCAGTACTTC.

This clone was counted between two and nine times. This chain joins TRBV2 and TRBJ1-1; D unresolved. The CDR3 length is 13 residues. Germline values: CDR1 SNHLY, CDR2 FYNNEI. V was cut by 2 bases and J by 6 bases, with 10 bases left in between. The CDR3 DNA reads TGTGCCAGCAGTGAATCGCGGGGAGCTGAAGCTTTCTTT. Protein sequence: CASSESRGAEAFF.

The chain joins TRBV19 to TRBJ2-3, with a weak D call TRBD2 (5 bases). This CDR3 spans 13 amino acids. V lost 3 bases and J lost 6, with 10 bases in between. Germline lookup yields CDR1 LNHDA and CDR2 SQIVND (reference sequence). The chain's CDR3 is CASSILASDTQYF. Here the CDR3 DNA reads TGTGCCAGTAGTATTCTAGCTTCGGATACGCAGTATTTT. The full variable domain, completed using reference TRBV19 and TRBJ2-3, is DGGITQSPKYLFRKEGQNVTLSCEQNLNHDAMYWYRQDPGQGLRLIYYSQIVNDFQKGDIAEGYSVSREKKESFPLTVTSAQKNPTAFYLCASSILASDTQYFGPGTRLTVL.

The V and J genes are TRBV27 and TRBJ2-5; 12 positions match TRBD2. In germline, CDR1 is MNHEY, CDR2 SMNVEV (reference sequence). Germline trimming cut 5 bases from V and 7 bases from J; bases unmatched to any gene: 8. The CDR3 length is 15 residues. CDR3 residues: CASSPSGRADPTQYF. The CDR3 region has the DNA TGTGCCAGCAGTCCTAGCGGGAGGGCTGACCCGACCCAGTACTTC.

This chain joins TRBV3-1 (or the pseudogene TRBV3-2) and TRBJ2-7, with a tentative D call TRBD1 (6 bases). The V gene lost 4 bases and the J gene lost 1 base, with 11 bases spanning the gap. This CDR3 has 14 amino acids. Germline-derived CDR1 and CDR2 are LGHDT and YNNKEL (reference sequence). The CDR3 bases are TGTGCCAGCAGCCGGGGGCCGTCATCCTACGAGCAGTACTTC. This sequence encodes CASSRGPSSYEQYF.

The chain carries TRBV9 and TRBJ1-6; D remains ambiguous. Deletions cut 0 bases from V and 0 bases from J, with 4 bases between. CDR1 and CDR2 from the germline V gene are SGDLS and YYNGEE. The CDR3 totals 15 residues. CDR3 sequence: CASSVGVSYNSPLHF. CDR3 DNA sequence: TGTGCCAGCAGCGTAGGAGTCTCCTATAATTCACCCCTCCACTTT.

V and J are TRBV2 and TRBJ1-3; D is ambiguous. The CDR3 spans 12 residues. V lost 4 bases and J lost 2, with 3 bases in between. Germline V gives CDR1 SNHLY, CDR2 FYNNEI. Written as DNA, the CDR3 is TGTGCCAGCAGTGTTACTGGAAACACCATATATTTT. Its translation: CASSVTGNTIYF.

The chain joins TRBV14 to TRBJ2-5, with D possibly TRBD2 on 6 matching bases. CDR3 size: 16 residues. Germline V gene data show CDR1 as SGHDN and CDR2 as FVKESK. Trimming cost V 3 bases and J 5 bases, with 19 bases left between them. The CDR3 nucleotides are TGTGCCAGCAGCCAGGCCGTAGCGACTAGTAGGGAGACCCAGTACTTC. Encoded protein: CASSQAVATSRETQYF.

The CDR3 here is CASSQGGGTSYNEQFF. In DNA, the CDR3 is TGTGCCAGCAGCCAGGGCGGCGGGACCTCCTACAATGAGCAGTTCTTC. This sequence joins TRBV4-2 and TRBJ2-1; TRBD2 might be the D (6 bases). CDR1 is LGHNA, CDR2 YNFKEQ, per germline. CDR3 length equals 16 residues. Trimming removed 3 bases from V and 0 bases from J, with 12 bases in between.

This clone has only a few counts. The chain joins TRBV6-2 or TRBV6-3 to TRBJ1-1; D is unresolved. The germline V and J ends were trimmed by 2 bases and 0 bases, with 13 bases remaining between them. Germline-derived CDR1 and CDR2 are MNHEY and SVGEGT. CDR3 length: 16 residues. DNA for the CDR3: TGTGCCAGCAGTTACGAAGGGCCGGGGATGAACACTGAAGCTTTCTTT. Translated: CASSYEGPGMNTEAFF.

J is TRBJ1-5 and V is TRBV28, with 8 positions matching TRBD1. The length of the CDR3 is 15 residues. The germline CDR1 and CDR2 sequences are MDHEN and SYDVKM. The V and J ends lost 1 base and 7 bases, in that order; junction bases with no gene match: 6. The CDR3 DNA sequence: TGTGCCAGCAGTTTATCTTCAGGGGGCCAGCAGCCCCAGCATTTT. Translating gives CASSLSSGGQQPQHF.

The chain employs TRBV7-9 and TRBJ1-2, with unresolved D. Germline V CDR1 and CDR2: SEHNR, FQNEAQ (reference sequence). CDR3 size: 12 residues. Trimming pared 7 bases from V and 7 bases from J, leaving 13 bases between. The CDR3 region is CASTLGSGGYTF. DNA for the CDR3: TGTGCCAGCACTTTGGGTAGCGGTGGCTACACCTTC. Full variable domain (missing parts from reference TRBV7-9 and TRBJ1-2): DTGVSQNPRHKITKRGQNVTFRCDPISEHNRLYWYRQTLGQGPEFLTYFQNEAQLEKSRLLSDRFSAERPKGSFSTLEIQRTEQGDSAMYLCASTLGSGGYTFGSGTRLTVV.

The chain couples TRBV18 to TRBJ1-6; possibly TRBD1 for D (5 bases). The CDR3 length is 14 residues. V lost 2 bases, J lost 7 bases, and 9 bases lay in between. CDR1 KGHSH and CDR2 LQKENI come from the germline V gene. CDR3 residues: CASSPGGENSPLHF. In nucleotides, the CDR3 is TGTGCCAGCTCACCAGGAGGGGAGAATTCACCCCTCCACTTT.

There are a few counts of this clone. The chain uses TRBV7-2 and TRBJ1-2, with 9 bases lining up with TRBD1. CDR1 SGHTA and CDR2 FQGNSA come from the germline V gene. This CDR3 has 16 amino acids. Losses at the gene ends were 8 bases for V and 4 bases for J; bases not matched to a gene: 14. CDR3 DNA: TGTGCCAGCCTGCGTGAACAGGGGGCATTTGTCTATGGCTACACCTTC. This translates into CASLREQGAFVYGYTF.

The chain is built from TRBV29-1 and TRBJ2-2; 7 nucleotides agree with TRBD2. The CDR3 is 14 residues long. The ends lost 2 bases at V and 4 bases at J; junction bases unmatched: 4. The germline V gene has CDR1 SQVTM and CDR2 ANQGSEA. This CDR3 reads CSVELASGTGELFF. The CDR3 nucleotides read TGCAGCGTTGAACTGGCTAGCGGCACCGGGGAGCTGTTTTTT.